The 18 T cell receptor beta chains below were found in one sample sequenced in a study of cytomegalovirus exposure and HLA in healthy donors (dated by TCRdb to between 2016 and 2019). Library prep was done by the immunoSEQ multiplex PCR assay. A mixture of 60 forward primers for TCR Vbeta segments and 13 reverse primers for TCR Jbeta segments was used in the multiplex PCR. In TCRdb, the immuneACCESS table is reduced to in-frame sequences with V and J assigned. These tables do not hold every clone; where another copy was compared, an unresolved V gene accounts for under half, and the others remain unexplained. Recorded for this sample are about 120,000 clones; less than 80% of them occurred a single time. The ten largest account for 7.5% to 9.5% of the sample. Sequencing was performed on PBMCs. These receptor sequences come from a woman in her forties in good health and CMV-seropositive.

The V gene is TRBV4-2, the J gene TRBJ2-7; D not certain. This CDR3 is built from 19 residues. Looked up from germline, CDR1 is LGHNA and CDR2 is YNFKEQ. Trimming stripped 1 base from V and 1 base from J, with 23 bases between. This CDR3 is CASSQVLPVGDLPSYEQYF. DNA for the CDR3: TGTGCCAGCAGCCAAGTACTCCCCGTTGGAGATCTCCCGTCCTACGAGCAGTACTTC.

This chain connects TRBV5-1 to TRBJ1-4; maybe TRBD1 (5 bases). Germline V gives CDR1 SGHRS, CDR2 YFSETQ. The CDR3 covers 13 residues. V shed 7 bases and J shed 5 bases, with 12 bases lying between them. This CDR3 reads CASQTVPNEKLFF. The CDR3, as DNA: TGCGCCAGCCAGACAGTTCCGAATGAAAAACTGTTTTTT.

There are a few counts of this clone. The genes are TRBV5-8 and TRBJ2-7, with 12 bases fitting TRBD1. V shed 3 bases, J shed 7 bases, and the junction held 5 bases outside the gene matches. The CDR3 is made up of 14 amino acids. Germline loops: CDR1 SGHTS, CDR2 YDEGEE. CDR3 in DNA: TGTGCCAGCAGCTCAAGGGACAGGGGGCGTGAGCAGTACTTC. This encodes CASSSRDRGREQYF.

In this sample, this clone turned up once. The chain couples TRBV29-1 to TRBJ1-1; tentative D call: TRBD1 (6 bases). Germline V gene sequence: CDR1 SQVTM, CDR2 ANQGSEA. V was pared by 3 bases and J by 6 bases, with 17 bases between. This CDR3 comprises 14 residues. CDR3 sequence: CSVELKGVFPEAFF. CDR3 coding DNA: TGCAGCGTTGAGTTAAAGGGGGTTTTTCCTGAAGCTTTCTTT.

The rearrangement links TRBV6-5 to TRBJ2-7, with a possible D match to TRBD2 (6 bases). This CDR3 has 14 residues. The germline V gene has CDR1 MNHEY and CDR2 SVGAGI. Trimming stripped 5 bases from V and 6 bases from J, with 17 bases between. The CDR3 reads CASSAQRALSEQYF. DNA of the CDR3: TGTGCCAGCAGTGCCCAGCGGGCACTTTCCGAGCAGTACTTC.

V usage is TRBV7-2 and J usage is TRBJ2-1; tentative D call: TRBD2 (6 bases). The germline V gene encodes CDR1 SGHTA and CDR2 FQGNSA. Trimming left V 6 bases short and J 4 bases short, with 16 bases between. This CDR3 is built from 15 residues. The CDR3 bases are TGTGCCAGCAGTTCGTCTGGCGGGGTATACAATGAGCAGTTCTTC. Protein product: CASSSSGGVYNEQFF.

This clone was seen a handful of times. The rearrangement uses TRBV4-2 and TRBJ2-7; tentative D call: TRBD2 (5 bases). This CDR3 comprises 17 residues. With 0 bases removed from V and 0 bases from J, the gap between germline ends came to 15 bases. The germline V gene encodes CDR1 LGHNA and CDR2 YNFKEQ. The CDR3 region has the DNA TGTGCCAGCAGCCAAGAAGCGGCTGGGGAACCCTCCTACGAGCAGTACTTC. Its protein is CASSQEAAGEPSYEQYF.

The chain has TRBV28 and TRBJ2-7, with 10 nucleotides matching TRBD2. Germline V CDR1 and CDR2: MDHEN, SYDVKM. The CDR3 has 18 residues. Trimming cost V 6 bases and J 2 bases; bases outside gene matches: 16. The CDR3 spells CASRRPGASGRGTYEQYF. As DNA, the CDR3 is TGTGCCAGCAGACGCCCCGGGGCTAGCGGGAGAGGAACCTACGAGCAGTACTTC.

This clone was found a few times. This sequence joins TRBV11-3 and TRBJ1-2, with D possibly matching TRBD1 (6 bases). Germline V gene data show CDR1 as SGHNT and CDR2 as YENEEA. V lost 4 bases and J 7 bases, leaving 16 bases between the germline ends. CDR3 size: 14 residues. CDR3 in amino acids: CASSSPDSRVGYTF. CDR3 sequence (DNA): TGTGCCAGCAGCTCGCCGGACAGTCGGGTTGGCTACACCTTC.

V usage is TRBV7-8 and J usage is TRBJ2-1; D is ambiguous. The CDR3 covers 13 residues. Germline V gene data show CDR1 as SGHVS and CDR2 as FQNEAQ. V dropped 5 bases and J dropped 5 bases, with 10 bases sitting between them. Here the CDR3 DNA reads TGTGCCAGCAGCCAAGACTGGAACAATGAGCAGTTCTTC. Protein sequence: CASSQDWNNEQFF.

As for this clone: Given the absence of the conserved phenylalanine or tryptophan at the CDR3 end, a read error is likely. As DNA, the CDR3 is TGTGCCAGCAGCGAGGGGGGGGCAGGGACTGGCTACACCCTC. Encoded protein: CASSEGGAGTGYTL. The chain combines TRBV6-1 with TRBJ1-2, with a possible D match to TRBD1 (6 bases). Per the germline V gene, CDR1 is MNHNS and CDR2 is SASEGT. Trimming shortened V by 6 bases and J by 7 bases, and 18 bases separated the two germline ends. The CDR3 runs to 14 residues.

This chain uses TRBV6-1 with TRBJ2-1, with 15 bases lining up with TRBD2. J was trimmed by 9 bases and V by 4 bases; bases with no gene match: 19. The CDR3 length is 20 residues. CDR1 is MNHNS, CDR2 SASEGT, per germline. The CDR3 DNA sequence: TGTGCCAGCAGTGGGCGGACTAGCGGGAGGGCCAAAGGGATTCTTGGTGAGCAGTTCTTC. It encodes CASSGRTSGRAKGILGEQFF.

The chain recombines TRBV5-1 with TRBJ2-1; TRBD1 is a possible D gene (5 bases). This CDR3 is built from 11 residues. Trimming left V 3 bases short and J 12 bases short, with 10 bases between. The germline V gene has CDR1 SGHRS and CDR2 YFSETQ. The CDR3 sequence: CASSSTQGQFF. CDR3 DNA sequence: TGCGCCAGCAGCTCTACTCAGGGGCAGTTCTTC.

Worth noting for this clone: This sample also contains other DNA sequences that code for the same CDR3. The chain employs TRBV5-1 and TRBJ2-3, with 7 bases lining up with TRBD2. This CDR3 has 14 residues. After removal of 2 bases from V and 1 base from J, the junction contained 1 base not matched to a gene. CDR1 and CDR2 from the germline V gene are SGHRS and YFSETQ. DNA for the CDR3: TGCGCCAGCAGCTTAACTAGCGGCACAGATACGCAGTATTTT. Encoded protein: CASSLTSGTDTQYF.

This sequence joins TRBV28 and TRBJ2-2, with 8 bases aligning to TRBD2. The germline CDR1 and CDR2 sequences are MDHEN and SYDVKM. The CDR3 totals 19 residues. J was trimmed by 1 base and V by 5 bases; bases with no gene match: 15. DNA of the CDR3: TGTGCCAGCAGTAAATACTTAGTCCTCCTAGCGGGGAACACCGGGGAGCTGTTTTTT. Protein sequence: CASSKYLVLLAGNTGELFF.

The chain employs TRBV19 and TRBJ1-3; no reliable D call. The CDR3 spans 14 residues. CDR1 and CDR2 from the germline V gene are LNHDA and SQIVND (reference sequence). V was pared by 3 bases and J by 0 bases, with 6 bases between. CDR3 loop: CASSIVNSGNTIYF. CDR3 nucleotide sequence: TGTGCCAGTAGTATCGTAAACTCTGGAAACACCATATATTTT.

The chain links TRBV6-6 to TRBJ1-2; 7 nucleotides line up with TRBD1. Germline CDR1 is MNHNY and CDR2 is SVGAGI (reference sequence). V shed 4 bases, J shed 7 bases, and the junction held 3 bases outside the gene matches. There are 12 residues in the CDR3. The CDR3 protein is CASSSTGVGYTF. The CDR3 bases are TGTGCCAGCAGTTCCACAGGGGTTGGCTACACCTTC.

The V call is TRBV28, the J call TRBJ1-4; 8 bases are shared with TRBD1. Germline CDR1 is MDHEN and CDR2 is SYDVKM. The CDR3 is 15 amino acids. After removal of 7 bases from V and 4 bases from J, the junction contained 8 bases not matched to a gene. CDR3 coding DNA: TGTGCCAGCAACCCAACAGGGGGTATTAATGAAAAACTGTTTTTT. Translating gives CASNPTGGINEKLFF. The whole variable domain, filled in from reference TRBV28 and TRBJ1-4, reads DVKVTQSSRYLVKRTGEKVFLECVQDMDHENMFWYRQDPGLGLRLIYFSYDVKMKEKGDIPEGYSVSREKKERFSLILESASTNQTSMYLCASNPTGGINEKLFFGSGTQLSVL.